This T cell receptor (beta chain) was sequenced in a study of T-cell memory formation after mild COVID-19. Study overall: TCR clusters mostly belonged to single donors.

Study results and limitations: Researchers found some responding clones in pre-infection memory, a sign that cross-reactive memory joined.

TCR alpha and TCR beta cDNA libraries carrying sample barcodes and UMIs came from 5'RACE with constant-segment primers. TCRdb passed the 5' RACE reads through MiXCR, listing each CDR3 protein once. The sample has under 400,000 distinct CDR3 sequences, around 28% seen once. V dropped 6 bases and J dropped 3 bases, with 14 bases sitting between them. This CDR3 is built from 14 residues. The germline V gene has CDR1 SNHLY and CDR2 FYNNEI. Regarding this clonotype: Its antigen remains unknown.

The source of this sequence is an adult woman who had mild COVID-19 (a few samples of this study predate the infection). Cell type and time point are not known. The sequencing sample was made of PBMCs or a T cell subset sorted from them (not recorded which). This chain connects TRBV2 to TRBJ1-1; D ambiguous. CDR3 nucleotide sequence: TGTGCCAGCAGATCGGAGAGGTGGGACACTGAAGCTTTCTTT. Translation: CASRSERWDTEAFF.